These 23 T cell receptor beta chains were sequenced from one sample in a study of blood T cell repertoires in COVID-19. The table came from immunoSEQ multiplex PCR; TCRdb's copy has only in-frame clones and leaves some out. The sample has about 240,000 clones, roughly 85% seen once; the top ten hold about 3.6%. Sequences were obtained from PBMCs or T cells enriched from blood (not recorded which). Receptors originate from a woman in her thirties or forties who had been exposed to COVID-19.

Here the CDR3 reads CATRGVRPDSSTQYF. The CDR3 DNA sequence: TGTGCAACTCGGGGTGTTCGGCCGGACTCGTCGACCCAGTACTTC. The chain uses TRBV12-2 and TRBJ2-5; the D call of TRBD2 is as the table states it, not checked on the DNA. TRBV12-2 constitutes a pseudogene. CDR3 size: 15 residues.

This clone has a single count. The V and J genes are TRBV28 and TRBJ1-5; no clear D. The germline V gene has CDR1 MDHEN and CDR2 SYDVKM. V lost 8 bases to trimming and J lost 6 bases, with 23 bases between them. The CDR3 runs 16 residues. CDR3 protein: CASRSFGFSESQPQHF. CDR3 coding DNA: TGTGCCAGCCGATCGTTCGGGTTCTCGGAGAGTCAGCCCCAGCATTTT.

This chain links TRBV27 with TRBJ1-1; D is uncertain. In germline, CDR1 is MNHEY, CDR2 SMNVEV (reference sequence). The CDR3 extends over 16 amino acids. V dropped 0 bases and J dropped 1 base, with 12 bases sitting between them. The CDR3: CASSLSSVSKNTEAFF. In DNA form, the CDR3 reads TGTGCCAGCAGTTTATCGAGCGTATCGAAGAACACTGAAGCTTTCTTT.

The V and J genes are TRBV6-2 or TRBV6-3 and TRBJ2-7, with D possibly being TRBD2 (5 bases). This CDR3 contains 11 residues. The V end was cut by 4 bases, the J end by 5 bases, with 6 bases between. CDR1 is MNHEY, CDR2 SVGEGT, per germline. The CDR3 DNA reads TGTGCCAGCAGTTGGGAGAACGAGCAGTACTTC. This codes for CASSWENEQYF.

V is TRBV3-1 (or the pseudogene TRBV3-2) and J is TRBJ2-3, with TRBD2 identical over 9 bases. The CDR3 sequence is 15 residues long. Germline V lookup: CDR1 LGHDT, CDR2 YNNKEL (reference sequence). Trimming took 0 bases from V and 5 from J; bases not matched to a gene: 3. The CDR3 DNA is TGTGCCAGCAGCCAAGATCGGCGGGGGGGAGATACGCAGTATTTT. Translated, it gives CASSQDRRGGDTQYF.

The gene calls are TRBV6-5 and TRBJ1-5; D remains unclear. Per germline, CDR1 MNHEY and CDR2 SVGAGI. The V and J ends lost 7 bases and 3 bases respectively, with 13 bases between them. This CDR3 comprises 14 residues. The CDR3 protein is CASNGGLLNQPQHF. CDR3 DNA: TGTGCCAGCAATGGAGGGTTGCTCAATCAGCCCCAGCATTTT.

Only a few counts were recorded for this clone. The CDR3 here is CSVEVGGGGPQHF. As DNA, the CDR3 is TGCAGCGTTGAAGTTGGGGGGGGAGGGCCCCAGCATTTT. This chain links TRBV29-1 with TRBJ1-5; the D gene is possibly TRBD1 (5 bases). Germline-derived CDR1 and CDR2 are SQVTM and ANQGSEA. V lost 1 base and J lost 9, with 13 bases in between. The CDR3 runs 13 residues. Full variable domain (outside the CDR3, taken from reference TRBV29-1 and TRBJ1-5): SAVISQKPSRDICQRGTSLTIQCQVDSQVTMMFWYRQQPGQSLTLIATANQGSEATYESGFVIDKFPISRPNLTFSTLTVSNMSPEDSSIYLCSVEVGGGGPQHFGDGTRLSIL.

This chain uses TRBV21-1 with TRBJ2-1; the D segment call TRBD2 is taken from the table without a DNA check. TRBV21-1 is a known pseudogene. CDR3 size: 15 residues. The CDR3 nucleotides are TGTGCGCGGGGACGGTTAGCGCCGACATACAATGAGCAGTTCTTC. It yields the protein CARGRLAPTYNEQFF.

V usage is TRBV19 and J usage is TRBJ1-5; TRBD1 might be the D (5 bases). Deletions cut 7 bases from V and 3 bases from J, with 13 bases between. The CDR3 has 14 amino acids. Germline V gives CDR1 LNHDA, CDR2 SQIVND (reference sequence). The CDR3 DNA is TGTGCCAGTACCGGGACTGTCGACAATCAGCCCCAGCATTTT. Amino acids: CASTGTVDNQPQHF.

V usage is TRBV25-1 and J usage is TRBJ2-5, with 8 bases identical to TRBD1. The J segment lost 1 base and the V segment lost 0 bases, leaving 1 base of the junction unmatched. Germline-derived CDR1 and CDR2 are MGHDK and SYGVNS. The CDR3 sequence is 15 residues long. CDR3 region: CASSEYGQGQETQYF. In DNA, the CDR3 is TGTGCCAGCAGTGAATACGGACAGGGCCAAGAGACCCAGTACTTC.

The chain links TRBV13 to TRBJ2-1; possibly TRBD2 for D (6 bases). V gave up 3 bases and J gave up 10 bases, with 19 bases separating them. In germline, CDR1 is PRHDT, CDR2 FYEKMQ (reference sequence). CDR3 length: 15 residues. The CDR3 DNA reads TGTGCCAGCAGCTTGGGGGGAACGGGGAGCCGAGAGCAGTTCTTC. It encodes CASSLGGTGSREQFF.

The chain carries TRBV6-5 and TRBJ1-2; 8 bases line up with TRBD1. The germline CDR1 and CDR2 sequences are MNHEY and SVGAGI. V lost 7 bases to trimming and J lost 8 bases; unmatched junction nucleotides: 3. The length of the CDR3 is 11 residues. The CDR3 reads CASNPGGGYTF. The CDR3 bases are TGTGCCAGCAACCCAGGGGGCGGCTACACCTTC.

The gene calls are TRBV5-4 and TRBJ2-3, with D unclear. V dropped 0 bases and J dropped 6 bases, with 11 bases sitting between them. Per the germline V gene, CDR1 is SGHNT and CDR2 is YYREEE (reference sequence). The CDR3 extends over 14 amino acids. CDR3 nucleotide sequence: TGTGCCAGCAGCTTGGTGTTGACTCCTGATACGCAGTATTTT. Encoded protein: CASSLVLTPDTQYF.

The chain couples TRBV4-2 to TRBJ2-5; 12 nucleotides match TRBD2. Germline lookup yields CDR1 LGHNA and CDR2 YNFKEQ. The CDR3 extends over 18 amino acids. The V segment lost 1 base and the J segment 4 bases; nucleotides outside the gene matches: 10. CDR3 sequence (DNA): TGTGCCAGCAGCCAAGGGCGGCTAGCGGGGGGGCCGGGAGAGACCCAGTACTTC. The encoded protein is CASSQGRLAGGPGETQYF.

The chain couples TRBV7-9 to TRBJ1-1; the D gene is possibly TRBD1 (5 bases). This CDR3 is 13 amino acids long. The V gene lost 4 bases and the J gene lost 8 bases, with 14 bases spanning the gap. Germline values: CDR1 SEHNR, CDR2 FQNEAQ (reference sequence). The DNA of the CDR3 is TGTGCCAGCAGCTCAGTGGGGGGAATAGAAGCTTTCTTT. Translated: CASSSVGGIEAFF.

The chain recombines TRBV6-5 with TRBJ1-4; D unclear. Germline V gene lookup returns CDR1 MNHEY and CDR2 SVGAGI. The V end was cut by 2 bases, the J end by 8 bases, with 15 bases between. The CDR3 is 15 amino acids. CDR3 sequence: CASSYGVGSGEKLFF. CDR3 nucleotide sequence: TGTGCCAGCAGTTACGGGGTGGGGTCGGGAGAAAAACTGTTTTTT.

The rearrangement uses TRBV5-1 and TRBJ1-3, with a possible D match to TRBD1 (5 bases). Trimming left V 0 bases short and J 0 bases short, with 7 bases between. The CDR3 loop spans 15 amino acids. Per germline, CDR1 SGHRS and CDR2 YFSETQ. CDR3 in amino acids: CASSLDQGSGNTIYF. The CDR3 DNA sequence: TGCGCCAGCAGCTTGGATCAGGGCTCTGGAAACACCATATATTTT.

This clone was observed once. V is TRBV5-6 and J is TRBJ1-2, with a tentative D call TRBD1 (6 bases). This CDR3 contains 13 residues. In germline, CDR1 is SGHDT, CDR2 YYEEEE. V lost 5 bases, J lost 4 bases, and 12 bases lay in between. The CDR3: CASRPQGTYGYTF. DNA of the CDR3: TGTGCCAGCAGGCCCCAGGGGACCTATGGCTACACCTTC.

The chain has TRBV27 and TRBJ1-6, with 7 bases identical to TRBD1. The CDR3 runs 14 residues. J lost 7 bases, V lost 7 bases, and 7 bases had no gene match. Germline values: CDR1 MNHEY, CDR2 SMNVEV (reference sequence). CDR3 loop: CASTSGTANSPLHF. In DNA form, the CDR3 reads TGTGCCAGCACCTCGGGGACAGCCAATTCACCCCTCCACTTT.

The V gene is TRBV3-1 (or the pseudogene TRBV3-2), the J gene TRBJ1-4; unclear D gene. The germline V gene encodes CDR1 LGHDT and CDR2 YNNKEL (reference sequence). V was pared by 4 bases and J by 10 bases, with 10 bases between. The CDR3 has 12 residues. The CDR3 here is CASSPPSGKLFF. DNA of the CDR3: TGTGCCAGCAGCCCTCCTTCGGGAAAACTGTTTTTT.

The rearrangement uses TRBV18 and TRBJ1-4, with D unclear. The CDR3 has 14 residues. The germline V gene has CDR1 KGHSH and CDR2 LQKENI. V was clipped by 3 bases and J by 8 bases, with 13 bases between them. The CDR3 DNA sequence: TGTGCCAGCTCACCTCCAGAACGATTAGAAAAACTGTTTTTT. This gives the protein CASSPPERLEKLFF.

This chain links TRBV12-3 or TRBV12-4 with TRBJ2-1; TRBD1 might be the D (6 bases). V lost 7 bases to trimming and J lost 6 bases, with 13 bases between them. This CDR3 has 13 residues. The DNA for the CDR3 is TGTGCCAGCACCTCACAGGGTCCCAATGAGCAGTTCTTC. Translating it yields CASTSQGPNEQFF.

This CDR3 reads CASSRWEGKNTEAFF. The CDR3 DNA is TGTGCCAGCAGCCGGTGGGAGGGGAAGAACACTGAAGCTTTCTTT. The chain is built from TRBV7-6 and TRBJ1-1, with D perhaps TRBD1 (5 bases). The CDR3 is made up of 15 amino acids. The V and J ends lost 5 bases and 1 base respectively, with 14 bases between them. Per the germline V gene, CDR1 is SGHVS and CDR2 is FNYEAQ.